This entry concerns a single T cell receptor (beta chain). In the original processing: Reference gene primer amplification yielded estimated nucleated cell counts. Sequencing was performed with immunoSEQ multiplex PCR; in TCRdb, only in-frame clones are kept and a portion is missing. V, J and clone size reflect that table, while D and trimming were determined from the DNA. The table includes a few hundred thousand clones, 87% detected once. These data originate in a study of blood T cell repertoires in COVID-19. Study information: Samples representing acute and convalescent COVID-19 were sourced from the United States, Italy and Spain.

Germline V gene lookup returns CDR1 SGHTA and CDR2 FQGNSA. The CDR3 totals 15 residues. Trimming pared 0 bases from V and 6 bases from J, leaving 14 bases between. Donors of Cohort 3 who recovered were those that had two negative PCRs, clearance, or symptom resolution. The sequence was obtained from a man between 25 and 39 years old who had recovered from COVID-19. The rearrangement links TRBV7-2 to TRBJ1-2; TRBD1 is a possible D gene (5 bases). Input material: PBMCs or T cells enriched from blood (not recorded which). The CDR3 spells CASSLAGAGPDGYTF. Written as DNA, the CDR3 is TGTGCCAGCAGCTTAGCTGGGGCAGGGCCGGATGGCTACACCTTC.